This T cell receptor beta chain was obtained from a study of monozygotic twins with inflammatory bowel disease. This CDR3 spans 13 amino acids. Per germline, CDR1 KGHSH and CDR2 LQKENI. No DNA is given; TCRdb re-called the 5' RACE reads and lists each CDR3 protein once. This table lists fewer than 550,000 distinct CDR3 sequences. Material: blood. This chain links TRBV18 with TRBJ1-1. This clonotype was sampled from a human donor with ulcerative colitis or Crohn's disease, or a healthy co-twin of an affected twin (not recorded which). Here the CDR3 reads CASSATANTEAFF.